This T cell receptor (beta chain) was documented in a study of shared clonotypes between healthy human individuals. Study-wide results and caveats: Blood was the only sampled material, and tissue repertoires likely differ.

The CDR3 has 14 residues. CDR1 is SQVTM and CDR2 is ANQGSEA in the germline V gene. With 3 bases removed from V and 6 bases from J, the gap between germline ends came to 14 bases. For this clone: Antigen specificity is unknown.

Profiled with immunoSEQ multiplex PCR; TCRdb holds only in-frame clones, not every one. The table lists fewer than 650,000 clones, about 82% of them singletons. Donation came from healthy HIV-negative adults that had no recent acute infections or vaccinations. Only Caucasian adults living in Nashville, Tennessee served as donors. In unsorted samples, genomic DNA was obtained using 80 million to 90 million PBMCs. The chain employs TRBV29-1 and TRBJ1-4; possibly TRBD1 for D (5 bases). The clonotype comes from a woman between 35 and 50 years old in good health. Some clones in this sample may be carry-over from other donors' samples. The sequenced material came from PBMCs. This chain's CDR3 is CSVDLGAGYEKLFF. CDR3 coding DNA: TGCAGCGTTGATCTTGGGGCTGGGTATGAAAAACTGTTTTTT.